This TCR beta chain was recovered during a study of low-dose radiotherapy and immunotherapy resistance in tumors. Both TCRalpha and TCRbeta chains were reverse transcribed with V-gene-specific primers. TCRs underwent approximately 20 PCR cycles of amplification with a constant-region primer and V-primer adapter. TCRdb processed the reads anew with MiXCR; each CDR3 protein has one entry. The profile covers about 82,000 distinct CDR3 sequences, with approximately 20% appearing a single time and over 4.5% taken by the ten largest. Time point specified: before trial treatment. This receptor was obtained from a male donor with prostate cancer. The sequencing here drew on PBMCs, taken before treatment.

In nucleotides, the CDR3 is TGTGCCAGCTTGGCCCAGGACATTCAAGAGACCCAGTACTTC. Residues: CASLAQDIQETQYF. The chain uses TRBV2 and TRBJ2-5, with D possibly TRBD1 on 5 matching bases. V was pared by 8 bases and J by 2 bases, with 15 bases between. The germline gives CDR1 SNHLY, CDR2 FYNNEI. The length of the CDR3 is 14 residues.